This entry concerns a single T cell receptor (beta chain). Its antigen is not known. These data come from a study of chemoradiotherapy in HPV16-positive cancers. Overall study: Functional T-cell assays on a couple of HPV16-positive patients' cells defined candidate HPV-specific clones and common TCR motifs.

Points from the study as a whole: For HPV16-positive patients, expanding HPV-responsive T cells associated with longer recurrence-free survival.

Only in-frame clones appear in the TCRdb table, and some are missing; sequencing was by immunoSEQ multiplex PCR. This table has fewer than 40,000 clones, about 92% appearing once. CDR3 length: 14 amino acids. V dropped 9 bases and J dropped 2; count of bases not matched to a gene: 6. Germline CDR1 reads MNHEY; CDR2 reads SVGAGI. This clonotype was obtained from a human donor with HPV-associated anogenital cancer. The genes are TRBV6-5 and TRBJ2-2, with 7 bases that match TRBD1. The sequencing used blood, collected from a patient who underwent chemoradiotherapy. The chain's CDR3 is CARDRDSNTGELFF. In DNA form, the CDR3 reads TGTGCCAGAGACCGGGACAGCAACACCGGGGAGCTGTTTTTT.